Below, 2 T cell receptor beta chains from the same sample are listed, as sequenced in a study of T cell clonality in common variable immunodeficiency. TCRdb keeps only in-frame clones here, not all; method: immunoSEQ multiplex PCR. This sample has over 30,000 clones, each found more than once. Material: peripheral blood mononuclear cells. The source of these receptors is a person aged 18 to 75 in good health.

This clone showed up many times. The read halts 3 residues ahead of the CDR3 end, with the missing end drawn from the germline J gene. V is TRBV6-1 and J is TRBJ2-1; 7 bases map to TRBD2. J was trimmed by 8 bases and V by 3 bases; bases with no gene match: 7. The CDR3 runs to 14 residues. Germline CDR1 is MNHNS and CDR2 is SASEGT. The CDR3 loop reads CASSDPGSGYEQFF. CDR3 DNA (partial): TGTGCCAGCAGTGACCCCGGTAGCGGGTATGAG.

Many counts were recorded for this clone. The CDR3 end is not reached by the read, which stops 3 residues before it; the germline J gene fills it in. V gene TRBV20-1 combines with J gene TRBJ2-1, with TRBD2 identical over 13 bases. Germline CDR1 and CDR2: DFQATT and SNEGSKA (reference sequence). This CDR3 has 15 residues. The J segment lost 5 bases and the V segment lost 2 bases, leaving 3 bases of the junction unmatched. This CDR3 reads CSARTSGGADNEQFF. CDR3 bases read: TGCAGTGCTAGAACTAGCGGGGGGGCCGACAATGAG.